This TCR beta chain was profiled in a study of cytomegalovirus exposure and HLA in healthy donors. Study overall: Most donors, approximately 82% of several hundred genotyped, fell in the Caucasian-associated ancestry cluster.

The PCR used 60 Vbeta and 13 Jbeta primers. The assay was immunoSEQ multiplex PCR, and TCRdb's table has in-frame clones only and misses some. The sample holds roughly 130,000 clones, 75% to 85% seen once. CDR3 length equals 18 residues. In germline, CDR1 is MGHRA, CDR2 YSYEKL. V lost 1 base, J lost 0 bases, and 13 bases lay in between. Regarding the study as a whole: The productive fraction for most TCR beta V segments was about 87% or about 30% in an earlier analysis. When analyzed later, the rates of TCR association showed variation by HLA locus, with DRB1 the most and HLA-C the fewest. Cytomegalovirus association was assigned to about 150 TCR beta chains.

Comments on this clone: Its antigen is not identified.

This chain joins TRBV4-1 and TRBJ2-6; D is perhaps TRBD1 (5 bases). The sample was PBMCs. This TCR was recovered from a man aged 35 to 55 in good health and CMV-seronegative. DNA for the CDR3: TGCGCCAGCAGCCAAGGATCGGACATCCTCTCTGGGGCCAACGTCCTGACTTTC. Its protein product is CASSQGSDILSGANVLTF.